These 19 T cell receptor beta chains were all obtained from the same sample, sequenced in a study of OX40 agonist ivuxolimab in advanced cancers. Assay: immunoSEQ multiplex PCR; the TCRdb copy retains only in-frame clones and omits some. This sample has around 49,000 clones; approximately 80% occur once, and the top ten carry 15%. The source was CD4+ or CD8+ T cells sorted from blood, collected in a trial of the OX40 agonist ivuxolimab. The receptors shown here come from an adult with an advanced solid tumor such as melanoma, head and neck, liver or kidney cancer.

V usage is TRBV27 and J usage is TRBJ2-1; D is possibly TRBD2 (5 bases). Germline V gene sequence: CDR1 MNHEY, CDR2 SMNVEV (reference sequence). The CDR3 totals 14 residues. Trimming took 5 bases from V and 7 from J, leaving 15 bases between them. The CDR3 sequence is CASSAGVQGNEQFF. In DNA, the CDR3 is TGTGCCAGCAGTGCCGGGGTCCAAGGGAATGAGCAGTTCTTC.

The genes are TRBV27 and TRBJ1-5; unclear D gene. V shed 0 bases and J shed 4 bases, with 7 bases lying between them. The germline CDR1 and CDR2 sequences are MNHEY and SMNVEV (reference sequence). The CDR3 extends over 14 amino acids. The CDR3 bases are TGTGCCAGCAGTTTATCGGTGGAGAATCAGCCCCAGCATTTT. Its translation: CASSLSVENQPQHF.

The chain uses TRBV9 and TRBJ2-7; the D gene is possibly TRBD2 (6 bases). Deletions cut 5 bases from V and 2 bases from J, with 20 bases between. There are 16 residues in the CDR3. Germline CDR1 and CDR2: SGDLS and YYNGEE. The CDR3 here is CASSPTGGTSPYEQYF. The CDR3 DNA sequence: TGTGCCAGCAGTCCCACTGGGGGGACTTCCCCCTACGAGCAGTACTTC. Drawing the rest from reference TRBV9 and TRBJ2-7, the complete variable domain is DSGVTQTPKHLITATGQRVTLRCSPRSGDLSVYWYQQSLDQGLQFLIQYYNGEERAKGNILERFSAQQFPDLHSELNLSSLELGDSALYFCASSPTGGTSPYEQYFGPGTRLTVT.

This CDR3 reads CASSSGHNTDTQYF. The DNA for the CDR3 is TGTGCCAGCAGCTCCGGACATAACACAGATACGCAGTATTTT. This sequence joins TRBV11-3 and TRBJ2-3; tentatively, D is TRBD1 (5 bases). Germline CDR1 SGHNT, CDR2 YENEEA. This CDR3 has 14 residues. With 4 bases removed from V and 2 bases from J, the gap between germline ends came to 10 bases.

CDR3 bases: TGCAGCGTTGAACTGGGGGGCCTGGGAGATACGCAGTATTTT. Residues: CSVELGGLGDTQYF. The genes are TRBV29-1 and TRBJ2-3; possibly TRBD1 or TRBD2 for D (6 bases each). The CDR3 is made up of 14 amino acids. V was shortened by 2 bases and J by 5 bases, with 14 bases between the two germline ends. CDR1 and CDR2 (germline): SQVTM, ANQGSEA.

The chain links TRBV5-1 to TRBJ2-7; 11 bases fit TRBD2. V lost 3 bases and J lost 0; bases outside the gene matches: 2. The CDR3 length is 15 residues. Germline lookup yields CDR1 SGHRS and CDR2 YFSETQ. The CDR3 bases are TGCGCCAGCAGCTCTACTAGCGGGAGCTCCTACGAGCAGTACTTC. As protein: CASSSTSGSSYEQYF. The full variable domain, its missing parts supplied by reference TRBV5-1 and TRBJ2-7, is KAGVTQTPRYLIKTRGQQVTLSCSPISGHRSVSWYQQTPGQGLQFLFEYFSETQRNKGNFPGRFSGRQFSNSRSEMNVSTLELGDSALYLCASSSTSGSSYEQYFGPGTRLTVT.

The V gene is TRBV4-1, the J gene TRBJ2-5, with D tentatively TRBD1 (5 bases). Germline V gene lookup returns CDR1 MGHRA and CDR2 YSYEKL. Trimming shortened V by 0 bases and J by 0 bases, and 8 bases separated the two germline ends. The CDR3 has 15 residues. The CDR3 DNA follows: TGCGCCAGCAGCCAAGAGGACACCTACCAAGAGACCCAGTACTTC. Translating gives CASSQEDTYQETQYF.

The chain combines TRBV27 with TRBJ2-7, with no clear D. The CDR3 has 15 residues. V was pared by 3 bases and J by 3 bases, with 15 bases between. From germline, CDR1 is MNHEY and CDR2 SMNVEV (reference sequence). The CDR3, as DNA: TGTGCCAGCAGTTTCTCCGGACCGGACGACTACGAGCAGTACTTC. Its protein product is CASSFSGPDDYEQYF.

With respect to this clone: This sequence may be a read error, since a much larger clone differs from it by one base. This chain uses TRBV7-6 with TRBJ2-1; 9 nucleotides agree with TRBD2. The junction had 3 bases not matched to a gene; V was cut back by 6 bases and J by 0 bases. This CDR3 has 15 residues. Germline CDR1 SGHVS, CDR2 FNYEAQ. The chain's CDR3 is CASSSLAGSYNEQFF. In nucleotides, the CDR3 is TGTGCCAGCAGTTCACTAGCGGGCTCCTACAATGAGCAGTTCTTC.

The chain employs TRBV28 and TRBJ1-5; D remains ambiguous. Germline values: CDR1 MDHEN, CDR2 SYDVKM. V lost 5 bases and J 6 bases, leaving 8 bases between the germline ends. The CDR3 loop spans 12 amino acids. In nucleotides, the CDR3 is TGTGCCAGCAGTGGGTTACGTCAGCCCCAGCATTTT. Residues: CASSGLRQPQHF.

The rearrangement links TRBV19 to TRBJ1-1; D might be TRBD1 (5 bases). The CDR3 totals 15 residues. From germline, CDR1 is LNHDA and CDR2 SQIVND (reference sequence). V was trimmed by 1 base and J by 0 bases, leaving 9 bases between them. CDR3 sequence reads: CASSIGRGMNTEAFF. CDR3 nucleotides: TGTGCCAGTAGTATAGGAAGGGGTATGAACACTGAAGCTTTCTTT.

The chain employs TRBV6-5 and TRBJ2-7; D remains unclear. The CDR3 contains 12 residues. V was pared by 11 bases and J by 0 bases, with 11 bases between. Germline V gene data show CDR1 as MNHEY and CDR2 as SVGAGI. The CDR3 sequence is CASRTNSYEQYF. The CDR3 coding sequence is TGTGCCTCGAGGACCAACTCCTACGAGCAGTACTTC.

Comment on this clone: The sample holds other DNA sequences that translate to the same CDR3. V gene TRBV5-4 combines with J gene TRBJ2-7; D is ambiguous. V shed 2 bases and J shed 7 bases, with 13 bases lying between them. Germline V gene data show CDR1 as SGHNT and CDR2 as YYREEE (reference sequence). The CDR3 loop spans 13 amino acids. The CDR3 loop is CASSLDTFGEQYF. The CDR3 DNA sequence: TGTGCCAGCAGCTTAGACACCTTTGGGGAGCAGTACTTC.

The CDR3: CSATVWTPSEETQYF. The CDR3 DNA follows: TGCAGCGCGACCGTATGGACCCCTTCGGAGGAGACCCAGTACTTC. The gene calls are TRBV29-1 and TRBJ2-5, with no clear D. The germline CDR1 and CDR2 sequences are SQVTM and ANQGSEA. The CDR3 spans 15 residues. V lost 7 bases to trimming and J lost 5 bases, with 23 bases between them.

The rearrangement links TRBV20-1 to TRBJ2-7; the D is unclear. Trimming removed 2 bases at V and 7 bases at J, with 9 bases between. The CDR3 consists of 11 residues. The germline V gene has CDR1 DFQATT and CDR2 SNEGSKA (reference sequence). The CDR3 sequence: CSARRVGEQYF. CDR3 DNA sequence: TGCAGTGCTAGAAGGGTGGGGGAGCAGTACTTC.

The chain joins TRBV4-1 to TRBJ2-7; 8 bases agree with TRBD2. The CDR3 has 15 residues. V trimming: 0 bases; J trimming: 2 bases; junction bases outside the gene matches: 3. The germline V gene has CDR1 MGHRA and CDR2 YSYEKL. The CDR3 bases are TGCGCCAGCAGCCAAGACGGCGGGGGGCCCTACGAGCAGTACTTC. Its translation is CASSQDGGGPYEQYF.

The rearrangement uses TRBV14 and TRBJ2-7, with D possibly matching TRBD1 (6 bases). Trimming took off 4 bases at V and 6 bases at J, with 19 bases between the two ends. The CDR3 runs to 15 residues. Per the germline V gene, CDR1 is SGHDN and CDR2 is FVKESK. In DNA, the CDR3 is TGTGCCAGCAGCCTTCTCGCCGGGACAATCGGCGAGCAGTACTTC. Amino acid sequence: CASSLLAGTIGEQYF.

Only a few counts were recorded for this clone. CDR3 residues: CASSEALWPQHF. The CDR3 DNA is TGTGCCAGCAGTGAAGCGCTCTGGCCCCAGCATTTT. The rearrangement uses TRBV2 and TRBJ1-5; no firm D call. CDR3 length equals 12 residues. Trimming stripped 0 bases from V and 9 bases from J, with 6 bases between. The germline gives CDR1 SNHLY, CDR2 FYNNEI.

This clone was recorded only once. The V call is TRBV18, the J call TRBJ2-7, with 11 bases lining up with TRBD1. The J segment lost 5 bases and the V segment lost 5 bases, leaving 8 bases of the junction unmatched. The CDR3 loop spans 15 amino acids. Germline V CDR1 and CDR2: KGHSH, LQKENI. CDR3 residues: CASSAPGQGVHEQYF. In DNA, the CDR3 is TGTGCCAGCTCAGCCCCGGGACAGGGGGTCCACGAGCAGTACTTC.